Each of the 25 T cell receptor beta chains below was sequenced from the same sample in a study of shared clonotypes between healthy human individuals. Sequencing was performed with immunoSEQ multiplex PCR; in TCRdb, only in-frame clones are kept and a portion is missing. This sample has about 2.4 million clones, with approximately 94% found just once. Sequenced sample: naive CD4+ T cells from PBMCs. Subset here: CD45RA+ positively selected. These TCRs come from a young man in good health. Some clones in this sample may be carry-over from other donors' samples.

The V gene is TRBV5-8, the J gene TRBJ2-3; 10 bases are a match to TRBD2. J gave up 5 bases and V 4 bases, and 16 bases lay outside the gene matches. The CDR3 consists of 18 residues. The germline CDR1 and CDR2 sequences are SGHTS and YDEGEE. The CDR3 spells CASSPLGPAGGIGDTQYF. CDR3 coding DNA: TGTGCCAGCAGCCCCCTGGGTCCAGCGGGAGGGATCGGAGATACGCAGTATTTT. Full variable domain (remainder filled in from reference TRBV5-8 and TRBJ2-3): EAGVTQSPTHLIKTRGQQATLRCSPISGHTSVYWYQQALGLGLQFLLWYDEGEERNRGNFPPRFSGRQFPNYSSELNVNALELEDSALYLCASSPLGPAGGIGDTQYFGPGTRLTVL.

V and J are TRBV19 and TRBJ2-1, with D unresolved. V lost 5 bases to trimming and J lost 0 bases, with 8 bases between them. Germline V gene sequence: CDR1 LNHDA, CDR2 SQIVND (reference sequence). The CDR3 is 14 amino acids. The CDR3 nucleotides are TGTGCCAGTAGTGACGGTAACTCCTACAATGAGCAGTTCTTC. It specifies CASSDGNSYNEQFF.

The V call is TRBV9, the J call TRBJ2-1, with D perhaps matching TRBD2 (7 bases). In germline, CDR1 is SGDLS, CDR2 YYNGEE. With 4 bases removed from V and 0 bases from J, the gap between germline ends came to 23 bases. The CDR3 runs to 19 residues. The DNA for the CDR3 is TGTGCCAGCAGCTCAGGGGCGGGAGCTGGGGGGAGCTCCTACAATGAGCAGTTCTTC. Translating gives CASSSGAGAGGSSYNEQFF.

The chain has TRBV7-9 and TRBJ2-7, with TRBD1 identical over 10 bases. Germline V lookup: CDR1 SEHNR, CDR2 FQNEAQ (reference sequence). Losses at the gene ends were 3 bases for V and 5 bases for J; bases not matched to a gene: 1. The CDR3 runs to 13 residues. The CDR3 reads CASSLDRGNEQYF. The CDR3 DNA reads as TGTGCCAGCAGCTTGGACAGGGGGAACGAGCAGTACTTC.

The CDR3 DNA sequence: TGTGCCAGCTCACCCACGTCCGGGACAGCCTACAATGAGCAGTTCTTC. This sequence encodes CASSPTSGTAYNEQFF. This chain joins TRBV18 and TRBJ2-1; 7 bases are a match to TRBD1. The CDR3 loop spans 16 amino acids. With V trimmed by 3 bases and J by 2 bases, 7 bases remained unmatched. Germline V gene data show CDR1 as KGHSH and CDR2 as LQKENI.

V usage is TRBV6-6 and J usage is TRBJ1-2; 10 nucleotides match TRBD1. The germline V gene has CDR1 MNHNY and CDR2 SVGAGI (reference sequence). J was trimmed by 6 bases and V by 6 bases; bases with no gene match: 4. The length of the CDR3 is 13 residues. CDR3 residues: CASRGGQGNGYTF. The CDR3 DNA sequence: TGTGCCAGCAGAGGGGGACAGGGGAATGGCTACACCTTC.

The CDR3 spells CASSYRDRRTDTQYF. CDR3 nucleotide sequence: TGTGCCAGCAGCTACCGGGACAGGCGCACAGATACGCAGTATTTT. The V gene is TRBV5-4, the J gene TRBJ2-3; 8 bases agree with TRBD1. Losses at the gene ends were 3 bases for V and 1 base for J; bases not matched to a gene: 4. The CDR3 runs to 15 residues. Germline values: CDR1 SGHNT, CDR2 YYREEE (reference sequence).

The chain employs TRBV7-6 and TRBJ2-7; 7 nucleotides agree with TRBD1. This CDR3 is built from 15 residues. The junction had 6 bases not matched to a gene; V was cut back by 3 bases and J by 1 base. CDR1 SGHVS and CDR2 FNYEAQ come from the germline V gene. CDR3 nucleotide sequence: TGTGCCAGCAGCTTGCAAGGGGGCTCGTCCTACGAGCAGTACTTC. Protein product: CASSLQGGSSYEQYF. Combining the CDR3 with reference TRBV7-6 and TRBJ2-7 gives the whole variable domain GAGVSQSPRYKVTKRGQDVALRCDPISGHVSLYWYRQALGQGPEFLTYFNYEAQQDKSGLPNDRFSAERPEGSISTLTIQRTEQRDSAMYRCASSLQGGSSYEQYFGPGTRLTVT.

A few counts support this clone. The chain couples TRBV2 to TRBJ1-5, with 7 bases identical to TRBD1. The CDR3 runs 15 residues. Trimming cost V 7 bases and J 3 bases; bases outside gene matches: 9. Germline lookup yields CDR1 SNHLY and CDR2 FYNNEI. The CDR3 here is CASKETGVVNQPQHF. The DNA of the CDR3 is TGTGCCAGCAAAGAAACAGGGGTTGTCAATCAGCCCCAGCATTTT.

With respect to this clone: The junction shows a germline mismatch at one end, possibly a read error. The chain couples TRBV25-1 to TRBJ1-1; 8 bases line up with TRBD1. Per germline, CDR1 MGHDK and CDR2 SYGVNS. This CDR3 is 16 amino acids long. CDR3 DNA sequence: TGTGCCAGTAGTGACCCGAAACAGGGGGTGTACACTGAAGCTTTCTTT. Its translation: CASSDPKQGVYTEAFF.

The rearrangement joins TRBV9 to TRBJ2-1, with unresolved D. This CDR3 has 14 residues. Trimming cost V 0 bases and J 4 bases, with 8 bases left between them. Looked up from germline, CDR1 is SGDLS and CDR2 is YYNGEE. The CDR3 protein is CASSVASLYNEQFF. CDR3 DNA sequence: TGTGCCAGCAGCGTAGCGTCCCTATACAATGAGCAGTTCTTC.

This chain joins TRBV6-1 and TRBJ2-1; D may be TRBD1 (5 bases). V was cut by 7 bases and J by 14 bases, with 12 bases left in between. The germline V gene encodes CDR1 MNHNS and CDR2 SASEGT. The length of the CDR3 is 10 residues. The CDR3, as DNA: TGTGCCAGCAAGACAGTGTGGAAGTTCTTC. It is translated as CASKTVWKFF.

The V call is TRBV6-1, the J call TRBJ1-2; TRBD1 might be the D (5 bases). The CDR3 runs to 16 residues. Looked up from germline, CDR1 is MNHNS and CDR2 is SASEGT. The V end was cut by 2 bases, the J end by 4 bases, with 17 bases between. The CDR3 sequence: CASSEWMGLHSYGYTF. DNA of the CDR3: TGTGCCAGCAGTGAATGGATGGGGCTTCATTCCTATGGCTACACCTTC.

The V call is TRBV5-5, the J call TRBJ1-2; TRBD1 might be the D (6 bases). This CDR3 is built from 15 residues. The V and J ends lost 0 bases and 5 bases respectively, with 14 bases between them. Germline assignment: CDR1 SGHKS and CDR2 YYEKEE (reference sequence). The CDR3 nucleotides are TGTGCCAGCAGCTTGGCGGCAGGGGAGGGTTATGGCTACACCTTC. Translated: CASSLAAGEGYGYTF.

This chain uses TRBV2 with TRBJ1-5, with D unresolved. The CDR3 is made up of 13 amino acids. Germline V CDR1 and CDR2: SNHLY, FYNNEI. V was pared by 4 bases and J by 5 bases, with 9 bases between. Here the CDR3 reads CASSGERDQPQHF. The CDR3 DNA reads as TGTGCCAGCAGTGGGGAGAGGGATCAGCCCCAGCATTTT. The whole variable domain, remainder taken from reference TRBV2 and TRBJ1-5, is EPEVTQTPSHQVTQMGQEVILRCVPISNHLYFYWYRQILGQKVEFLVSFYNNEISEKSEIFDDQFSVERPDGSNFTLKIRSTKLEDSAMYFCASSGERDQPQHFGDGTRLSIL.

CDR3 nucleotides: TGTGCCAGTAGTACCAGGACAGGGGGCACAGATACGCAGTATTTT. Protein sequence: CASSTRTGGTDTQYF. The J gene is TRBJ2-3, the V gene TRBV19, with TRBD1 matching over 9 bases. Germline loops: CDR1 LNHDA, CDR2 SQIVND (reference sequence). Trimming took 4 bases from V and 1 from J; bases not matched to a gene: 3. The CDR3 runs 15 residues.

This chain uses TRBV28 with TRBJ1-1; 9 nucleotides line up with TRBD1. Looked up from germline, CDR1 is MDHEN and CDR2 is SYDVKM. J lost 5 bases, V lost 2 bases, and 6 bases had no gene match. This CDR3 region has 15 residues. The DNA of the CDR3 is TGTGCCAGCAGTTTACCCCGACAGGGGGGGACTGAAGCTTTCTTT. Protein sequence: CASSLPRQGGTEAFF.

V is TRBV14 and J is TRBJ2-5, with D possibly being TRBD1 or TRBD2 (6 bases each). CDR1 is SGHDN and CDR2 is FVKESK in the germline V gene. The length of the CDR3 is 16 residues. Trimming cost V 4 bases and J 4 bases, with 19 bases left between them. The CDR3 loop reads CASSRKQGGWLETQYF. The CDR3 DNA sequence: TGTGCCAGCAGCCGGAAACAGGGAGGCTGGTTAGAGACCCAGTACTTC.

This clone appeared a single time. The rearrangement links TRBV6-1 to TRBJ2-7; weak D call: TRBD2 (6 bases). Trimming left V 8 bases short and J 1 base short, with 12 bases between. Germline CDR1 and CDR2: MNHNS and SASEGT. The CDR3 has 13 amino acids. CDR3 sequence: CASRNSGSYEQYF. CDR3 DNA: TGTGCCAGCCGAAATAGCGGATCCTACGAGCAGTACTTC.

The chain has TRBV19 and TRBJ1-5, with D possibly matching TRBD1 (5 bases). Trimming took 3 bases from V and 3 from J, leaving 15 bases between them. Germline V gene lookup returns CDR1 LNHDA and CDR2 SQIVND (reference sequence). The CDR3 sequence is 16 residues long. The DNA for the CDR3 is TGTGCCAGTAGTATGGGGACGGTTTTTATCAATCAGCCCCAGCATTTT. It translates to CASSMGTVFINQPQHF.

The chain uses TRBV5-1 and TRBJ2-7; 10 bases are a match to TRBD1. CDR3 length equals 14 residues. Germline V CDR1 and CDR2: SGHRS, YFSETQ. V gave up 4 bases and J gave up 5 bases; unmatched junction bases: 6. This chain's CDR3 is CASSATGTGDEQYF. The CDR3 nucleotides read TGCGCCAGCAGCGCTACCGGGACAGGGGACGAGCAGTACTTC.

V gene TRBV5-1 combines with J gene TRBJ2-5; the match to TRBD2 covers 11 bases. The CDR3 consists of 16 residues. Germline V gene sequence: CDR1 SGHRS, CDR2 YFSETQ. Unmatched junction bases numbered 9, after V lost 4 bases and J lost 4 bases. Written as DNA, the CDR3 is TGCGCCAGCAGCAGAGGGACTAGCGGTAGCTTAGAGACCCAGTACTTC. Its protein product is CASSRGTSGSLETQYF.

This chain connects TRBV5-8 to TRBJ1-1; weak D call: TRBD1 (5 bases). V dropped 1 base and J dropped 7 bases, with 20 bases sitting between them. The CDR3 extends over 16 amino acids. Germline loops: CDR1 SGHTS, CDR2 YDEGEE. CDR3 protein: CASSLINIAVGGEAFF. DNA of the CDR3: TGTGCCAGCAGCTTGATTAATATAGCGGTTGGGGGTGAAGCTTTCTTT.

J is TRBJ1-4 and V is TRBV14; the match to TRBD1 covers 8 bases. The germline gives CDR1 SGHDN, CDR2 FVKESK. V shed 4 bases and J 8 bases; nucleotides not matched to a gene: 9. This CDR3 is 15 amino acids long. The CDR3 protein is CASSLTGVLGEKLFF. CDR3 coding DNA: TGTGCCAGCAGCCTGACAGGGGTTTTGGGGGAAAAACTGTTTTTT.

The chain has TRBV15 and TRBJ1-2; 9 positions match TRBD1. Germline lookup yields CDR1 LNHNV and CDR2 YYDKDF (reference sequence). Germline trimming cut 5 bases from V and 4 bases from J; bases unmatched to any gene: 8. This CDR3 comprises 15 residues. The DNA for the CDR3 is TGTGCCACCAGCGACCGGGACAGGGAGATCTATGGCTACACCTTC. It translates to CATSDRDREIYGYTF.